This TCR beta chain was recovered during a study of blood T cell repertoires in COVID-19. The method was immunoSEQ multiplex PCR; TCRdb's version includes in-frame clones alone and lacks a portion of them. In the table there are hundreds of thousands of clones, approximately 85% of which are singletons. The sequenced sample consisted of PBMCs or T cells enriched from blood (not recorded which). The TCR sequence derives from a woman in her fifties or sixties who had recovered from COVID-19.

The CDR3 bases are TGTGCCAGCAGCCTATTCCGCCACGAGCAGTACTTC. Its protein product is CASSLFRHEQYF. J is TRBJ2-7 and V is TRBV7-2; D ambiguous. Trimming cost V 5 bases and J 5 bases, with 10 bases left between them. This CDR3 is built from 12 residues. Germline CDR1 SGHTA, CDR2 FQGNSA.